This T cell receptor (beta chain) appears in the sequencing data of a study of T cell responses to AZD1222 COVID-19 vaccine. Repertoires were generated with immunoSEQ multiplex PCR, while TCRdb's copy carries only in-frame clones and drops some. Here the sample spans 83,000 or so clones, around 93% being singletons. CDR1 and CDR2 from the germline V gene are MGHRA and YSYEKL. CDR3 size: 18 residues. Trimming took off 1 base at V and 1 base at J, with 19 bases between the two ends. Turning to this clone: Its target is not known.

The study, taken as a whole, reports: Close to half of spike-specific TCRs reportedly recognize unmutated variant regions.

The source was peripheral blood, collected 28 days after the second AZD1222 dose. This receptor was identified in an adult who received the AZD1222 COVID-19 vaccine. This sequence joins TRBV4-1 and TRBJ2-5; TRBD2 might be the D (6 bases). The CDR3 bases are TGCGCCAGCAGCCAAGGAATGGGGTCTAGCGCTATCCAAGAGACCCAGTACTTC. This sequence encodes CASSQGMGSSAIQETQYF.